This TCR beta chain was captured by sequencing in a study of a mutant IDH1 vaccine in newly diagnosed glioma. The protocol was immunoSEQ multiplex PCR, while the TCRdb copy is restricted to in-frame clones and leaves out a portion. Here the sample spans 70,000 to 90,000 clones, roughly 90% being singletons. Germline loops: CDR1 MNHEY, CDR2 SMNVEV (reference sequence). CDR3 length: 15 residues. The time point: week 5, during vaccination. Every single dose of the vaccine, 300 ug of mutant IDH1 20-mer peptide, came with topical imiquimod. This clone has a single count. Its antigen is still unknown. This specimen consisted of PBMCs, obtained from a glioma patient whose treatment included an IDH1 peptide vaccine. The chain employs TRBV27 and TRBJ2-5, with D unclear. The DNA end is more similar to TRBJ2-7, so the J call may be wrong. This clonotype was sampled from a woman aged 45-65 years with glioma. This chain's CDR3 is CASSPPELWRYEQYF. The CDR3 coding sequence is TGTGCCAGCAGTCCCCCTGAATTGTGGCGGTACGAGCAGTACTTC.